What follows are 2 T cell receptor beta chains derived from one specimen sequenced in a study of CD8 T cells in ankylosing spondylitis (dated by TCRdb to about 2017). The research as a whole found: A TCR beta motif made up of eight or nine highly homologous amino acid variants appeared to be characteristic of blood from ankylosing spondylitis patients.

No antigens are known for them. The library was prepared using 5' RACE. The sequencer listed for this sample is Illumina HiSeq 2500. TCRdb reprocessing: public reads trimmed at Q25 with fastp, clones called with MiXCR, in-frame beta chains kept. Rows with a matching CDR3 protein are joined into one entry that keeps the most common DNA and genes. This sample is represented by about 420,000 distinct CDR3 sequences; around 24% of them were singletons. The ten top clones hold about 16% of the sample. The specimen was blood, either unsorted or a sorted T cell fraction (not recorded which). Every receptor here comes from a male donor with ankylosing spondylitis.

This clonotype occurred a few times. The rearrangement uses TRBV19 and TRBJ2-2; D gene uncertain. V was cut by 6 bases and J by 8 bases, with 10 bases left in between. This CDR3 is built from 12 residues. The germline gives CDR1 LNHDA, CDR2 SQIVND (reference sequence). CDR3 in amino acids: CASSRPWGELFF. The DNA for the CDR3 is TGTGCCAGTAGCCGACCGTGGGGGGAGCTGTTTTTT.

The chain employs TRBV3-1 and TRBJ1-2; D might be TRBD1 (5 bases). Trimming took off 1 base at V and 5 bases at J, with 11 bases between the two ends. The CDR3 is 14 amino acids. CDR1 and CDR2 (germline): LGHDT, YNNKEL (reference sequence). CDR3 sequence: CASSQARGPYGYTF. CDR3 DNA: TGTGCCAGCAGCCAAGCGAGGGGTCCGTATGGCTACACCTTC.